Listed below are T cell receptor beta chains from one sample, sequenced in a study of cytomegalovirus exposure and HLA in healthy donors. Clones were read by immunoSEQ multiplex PCR, and TCRdb kept only the in-frame ones, dropping some. Of roughly 120,000 clones detected, roughly 84% appear once; the ten largest clones hold just under 3%. The sample comprised PBMCs. The source of these receptors is a woman between 18 and 29 years old in good health and CMV-seropositive. Each CDR3 is given with its conserved first and last residue. A D gene is named only where the DNA matches it firmly. Not all rows give a size; the values are once, few, many and, for expanded clones, a class.

j_call v_call clone_size cdr3_length d_call cdr3_nt cdr3_aa
TRBJ1-5 TRBV7-6 once 13 TRBD1 TGTGCCAGCAGCTTAGAAAGGGGGCGGCCCCAGCATTTT CASSLERGRPQHF
TRBJ2-7 TRBV13 NA 16 TRBD1 TGTGCCAGCAGCCAACTTTCAGGGGGTTTCTACGACGAGCAGTACTTC CASSQLSGGFYDEQYF
TRBJ1-3 TRBV5-6 NA 16 NA TGTGCCAGCAGCTTAGGAGGGGCCCTGGCCCACGGGGCCATATATTTT CASSLGGALAHGAIYF
TRBJ2-5 TRBV13 NA 16 TRBD2 TGTGCCAGCAGCTCCGCACTCGGGACTAGCGGTGAGACCCAGTACTTC CASSSALGTSGETQYF
TRBJ2-7 TRBV2 NA 12 NA TGTGCCAGCAGTCCCCAATACAGCGAGCAGTACTTC CASSPQYSEQYF
TRBJ2-1 TRBV4-1 NA 15 TRBD2 TGCGCCAGCAGCCTAGGACTAGCGGGGACCAATGAGCAGTTCTTC CASSLGLAGTNEQFF
TRBJ1-1 TRBV7-3 NA 13 NA TGTGCCAGCAGCTATACAGGGAACACTGAAGCTTTCTTT CASSYTGNTEAFF
TRBJ1-1 TRBV14 NA 16 TRBD1 TGTGCCAGCAGCCGGTTTTCTCAGGGGGTGAGGACTGAAGCTTTCTTT CASSRFSQGVRTEAFF
TRBJ1-2 TRBV5-1 NA 15 NA TGCGCCAGCAGCTTGGACGCAGGGCAGCGAGGTGGCTACACCTTC CASSLDAGQRGGYTF
TRBJ2-2 TRBV4-2 NA 16 TRBD1 TGTGCCAGCAGCCACCTGGACAGGGTTAGACCCGGGGAGCTGTTTTTT CASSHLDRVRPGELFF
TRBJ2-5 TRBV5-1 NA 13 NA TGCGCCAGCAGCTTCGACGGGGGTGGGACCCAGTACTTC CASSFDGGGTQYF
TRBJ2-5 TRBV21-1 NA 17 NA TGTGCCAGCAGCAATAAGGCGGGGGGGCCGGTTCGGGAGACCCAGTACTTC CASSNKAGGPVRETQYF
TRBJ1-2 TRBV30 NA 11 NA TGTGCCTGTATTCAGGGATATGGCTACACCTTC CACIQGYGYTF
TRBJ2-7 TRBV5-4 NA 11 TRBD1 TGTGCCAGTAGACAGGGTGGAGAGCAGTACTTC CASRQGGEQYF
TRBJ1-5 TRBV4-1 NA 15 NA TGCGCCAGCAGCTCAGCTTCCGGGAACAATCAGCCCCAGCATTTT CASSSASGNNQPQHF
TRBJ2-5 TRBV2 NA 14 TRBD2 TGTGCCAGCAGTCGACTAGCGGGGGGGGAGGCCCAGTACTTC CASSRLAGGEAQYF
TRBJ2-7 TRBV7-9 NA 12 NA TGTTCCAGCAGCTATGGCCTTACGGGGCAGTACTTC CSSSYGLTGQYF
TRBJ1-6 TRBV7-9 NA 18 TRBD1 TGTGCCAGCCGGGGCACAGGGGGAATTGGCTCCTATAATTCACCCCTCCACTTT CASRGTGGIGSYNSPLHF
TRBJ1-6 TRBV6-1 NA 14 NA TGTGCCAGCAACTCGGCAGGGTCTAATTCACCCCTCCACTTT CASNSAGSNSPLHF
TRBJ1-5 TRBV6-5 NA 14 TRBD1 TGTGCCAGCAGCCCAGGACAGGGGATTGGGGCCCAGCATTTT CASSPGQGIGAQHF
TRBJ1-5 TRBV6-1 NA 18 TRBD1 TGTGCCAGCAGTGTTACGGGACAGAGCTTTTATAGCAATCAGCCCCAGCATTTT CASSVTGQSFYSNQPQHF
TRBJ2-2 TRBV19 NA 16 TRBD2 TGTGCCAGTCACTCTCCGGGACTAGCGGGGATCGGGGAGCTGTTTTTT CASHSPGLAGIGELFF
TRBJ2-5 TRBV6-1 NA 12 NA TGTGCCAGCAAGGGGGTCGGAGAGACCCAGTACTTC CASKGVGETQYF
TRBJ1-2 TRBV23-1 NA 16 NA TGCGCCAGCAGCCACAAGTCCTCAGACCAGGGGCCTGGCTACACCTTC CASSHKSSDQGPGYTF
TRBJ1-2 TRBV11-2 once 15 NA TGTGCCAGCAGCTTAGATGGGGCGGTGAACTATGGCTACACCTTC CASSLDGAVNYGYTF
TRBJ2-7 TRBV18 NA 15 TRBD1 TGTGCCAGCTCACCGGAGCAGGGGGTGTTATACGAGCAGTACTTC CASSPEQGVLYEQYF
TRBJ1-3 TRBV4-1 NA 16 NA TGCGCCAGCAGCCAAGACACAGCCATCATCGGAAACACCATATATTTT CASSQDTAIIGNTIYF
TRBJ1-3 TRBV2 NA 13 NA TGTGCCAGCAGGGGGCTCGGGGGAAACACCATATATTTT CASRGLGGNTIYF
TRBJ2-7 TRBV5-1 NA 16 TRBD1 TGCGCCAGCAGCTTGGCTAGGGACAGGCGAACCTACGAGCAGTACTTC CASSLARDRRTYEQYF
TRBJ2-1 TRBV28 few 13 NA TGTGCCAGCAGTTTGCAGGGTAGCAATGAGCAGTTCTTC CASSLQGSNEQFF
TRBJ2-7 TRBV7-2 few 14 NA TGTGCCAGCAGCTACCCTGGGGCCAACTACGAGCAGTACTTC CASSYPGANYEQYF
TRBJ2-7 TRBV18 NA 15 TRBD1 TGTGCCAGCTCACGGCCCGGGACAGGGGCCTTCGAGCAGTACTTC CASSRPGTGAFEQYF
TRBJ2-1 TRBV7-3 few 13 NA TGTGCCAGCAGCCTAACACTTTACAATGAGCAGTTCTTC CASSLTLYNEQFF
TRBJ1-2 TRBV6-1 NA 13 NA TGTGCCACCTCTCCGGAGCCCAACTATGGCTACACCTTC CATSPEPNYGYTF
TRBJ1-5 TRBV5-1 NA 15 NA TGCGCCAGCAGCTGGGGAGACAGGAGCAATCAGCCCCAGCATTTT CASSWGDRSNQPQHF
TRBJ2-2 TRBV10-1 NA 13 NA TGCGCCAGCGGGGGCAGGGACACCGGGGAGCTGTTTTTT CASGGRDTGELFF
TRBJ2-2 TRBV9 NA 18 NA TGTGCCAGCAGCGTAGAGCCCCTGTATCAGGGGAACACCGGGGAGCTGTTTTTT CASSVEPLYQGNTGELFF
TRBJ1-2 TRBV5-1 NA 13 NA TGCGCCAGCAGCTTGGATCAGGGGTATGGCTACACCTTC CASSLDQGYGYTF
TRBJ1-2 TRBV19 NA 16 TRBD1 TGTGCCAGTAGCCGCGGATGGTGGGACAGGGGCGATGGCTACACCTTC CASSRGWWDRGDGYTF
TRBJ1-1 TRBV4-2 NA 15 TRBD1 TGTGCCAGCAGCCAAGAACCAGGGGGCCAAACTGAAGCTTTCTTT CASSQEPGGQTEAFF
TRBJ2-7 TRBV29-1 few 13 NA TGCAGCGTTGAAAGCGGCAACGCCTACGAGCAGTACTTC CSVESGNAYEQYF
TRBJ1-1 TRBV7-6 NA 13 NA TGTGCCAGCAGCCCTCAGATGAACACTGAAGCTTTCTTT CASSPQMNTEAFF
TRBJ1-3 TRBV4-1 NA 17 TRBD1 TGCGCCAGCAGGGAAGTGGGACAGTCGGTCTCTGGAAACACCATATATTTT CASREVGQSVSGNTIYF